One and the same sample provided the 5 T cell receptor beta chains below, sequenced in a study of early T cells in non-severe SARS-CoV-2 infection. TCRdb re-derived calls from the 5' RACE reads in MiXCR, one entry per CDR3 protein. The data show about 25,000 distinct CDR3 sequences, approximately 5.1% seen once. Sequencing was performed on whole blood. These receptors originate from an adult who was a healthcare worker with PCR-confirmed SARS-CoV-2 infection or an uninfected control (not recorded which).

A few counts support this clonotype. This rearrangement joins TRBV7-6 to TRBJ2-1, with TRBD2 identical over 15 bases. The CDR3 length is 17 residues. The germline gives CDR1 SGHVS, CDR2 FNYEAQ. The V gene end was trimmed by 5 bases and the J gene end by 5 bases; junction bases not matched to a gene: 7. CDR3 sequence (DNA): TGTGCCAGCAGCCCGTGGACTAGCGGGGGGGCTAACAATGAGCAGTTCTTC. It translates to CASSPWTSGGANNEQFF.

This clonotype was found many times. The chain uses TRBV30 and TRBJ2-3; tentative D call: TRBD1 (5 bases). The CDR3 has 13 residues. Per germline, CDR1 GTSNPN and CDR2 SVGIG (reference sequence). The V end was cut by 2 bases, the J end by 4 bases, with 10 bases between. The CDR3 sequence: CAWSMQGADTQYF. In DNA, the CDR3 is TGTGCCTGGAGTATGCAGGGCGCAGATACGCAGTATTTT.

The chain recombines TRBV11-3 with TRBJ2-2, with D hard to call. V lost 5 bases, J lost 4 bases, and 11 bases lay in between. The CDR3 spans 14 residues. Germline V gene sequence: CDR1 SGHNT, CDR2 YENEEA. CDR3 in amino acids: CASSPRTGTGELFF. In DNA form, the CDR3 reads TGTGCCAGCAGCCCCCGGACGGGCACCGGGGAGCTGTTTTTT.

This clonotype came up many times. The chain has TRBV20-1 and TRBJ2-1; the D gene is possibly TRBD1 (7 bases). Trimming took 1 base from V and 6 from J, leaving 13 bases between them. In germline, CDR1 is DFQATT, CDR2 SNEGSKA (reference sequence). The CDR3 runs to 14 residues. The CDR3 spells CSARGQGLGNEQFF. For the CDR3, the DNA is TGCAGTGCTAGAGGACAGGGACTGGGCAATGAGCAGTTCTTC.

This clonotype was recorded many times. The rearrangement uses TRBV6-5 and TRBJ2-4, with D perhaps TRBD2 (6 bases). CDR3 size: 14 residues. V gave up 2 bases and J gave up 6 bases, with 11 bases separating them. The germline CDR1 and CDR2 sequences are MNHEY and SVGAGI. CDR3 nucleotides: TGTGCCAGCAGTTACGCAGGGACTCCAAACATTCAGTACTTC. This translates into CASSYAGTPNIQYF.